A selection of T cell receptor beta chains follows, all from one sample in a study of T cell repertoires in cytomegalovirus infection. One entry per CDR3 protein, called by TCRdb with MiXCR from the reads. The table shows about 770,000 distinct CDR3 sequences, with 29% occurring only once. These receptors are not linked to any known antigen. Sequencing used cultured CD8+ T cells from PBMCs, obtained from culture after CMV antigen stimulation. The source is a human donor in good health (CMV status not recorded). Some clones in this sample may be carry-over from other donors' samples. The CDR3 runs from the conserved cysteine through the conserved F or W. Each record gives: V gene, D gene, J gene, clone size, CDR3 protein, CDR3 DNA. D genes are given only for firm matches. Rows may omit the clone size; those that give it use once, few, many or a size class.

v_gene: TRBV12-5; d_gene: TRBD1; j_gene: TRBJ2-1; abundance: .; CDR3aa: CASGFTGAYNEQFF; CDR3nt: TGTGCTAGTGGTTTTACAGGGGCCTACAATGAGCAGTTCTTC
v_gene: TRBV5-1; d_gene: .; j_gene: TRBJ2-1; abundance: many; CDR3aa: CASSFGGQSYNEQFF; CDR3nt: TGCGCCAGCAGCTTCGGGGGACAGTCCTACAATGAGCAGTTCTTC
v_gene: TRBV3-1; d_gene: TRBD1; j_gene: TRBJ1-1; abundance: few; CDR3aa: CASSPRTGGIGAFF; CDR3nt: TGTGCCAGCAGCCCGCGGACAGGGGGCATTGGGGCTTTCTTT
v_gene: TRBV15; d_gene: .; j_gene: TRBJ2-6; abundance: .; CDR3aa: CATSRNGANVLTF; CDR3nt: TGTGCCACCAGCAGAAATGGGGCCAACGTCCTGACTTTC
v_gene: TRBV6-2/TRBV6-3; d_gene: .; j_gene: TRBJ2-3; abundance: .; CDR3aa: CATTPVTETDTQYF; CDR3nt: TGTGCCACCACCCCGGTCACGGAGACAGATACGCAGTATTTT
v_gene: TRBV7-9; d_gene: .; j_gene: TRBJ2-7; abundance: .; CDR3aa: CASSLDALEQYF; CDR3nt: TGTGCCAGCAGCCTGGACGCCCTCGAGCAGTACTTC
v_gene: TRBV15; d_gene: TRBD1; j_gene: TRBJ1-2; abundance: .; CDR3aa: CATSRDRGHGYTF; CDR3nt: TGTGCCACCAGCAGAGACAGGGGGCACGGCTACACCTTC
v_gene: TRBV27; d_gene: TRBD1; j_gene: TRBJ2-3; abundance: few; CDR3aa: CASSLDRVTDTQYF; CDR3nt: TGTGCCAGCAGTTTAGACAGGGTTACAGATACGCAGTATTTT
v_gene: TRBV4-1; d_gene: .; j_gene: TRBJ2-2; abundance: few; CDR3aa: CASSHMTRGPSTGELFF; CDR3nt: TGCGCCAGCAGCCATATGACCCGAGGGCCATCCACCGGGGAGCTGTTTTTT
v_gene: TRBV27; d_gene: .; j_gene: TRBJ1-4; abundance: .; CDR3aa: CANPCLKHRKEKLFF; CDR3nt: TGTGCCAACCCCTGCCTTAAACACCGAAAGGAAAAACTGTTTTTT
v_gene: TRBV6-1; d_gene: .; j_gene: TRBJ2-3; abundance: few; CDR3aa: CASSFTYPADTQYF; CDR3nt: TGTGCCAGCAGCTTTACTTACCCAGCAGATACGCAGTATTTT
v_gene: TRBV15; d_gene: .; j_gene: TRBJ2-3; abundance: few; CDR3aa: CATSRGPEWSTDTQYF; CDR3nt: TGTGCCACCAGCAGGGGACCGGAGTGGAGCACAGATACGCAGTATTTT
v_gene: TRBV19; d_gene: .; j_gene: TRBJ2-7; abundance: .; CDR3aa: CASTSEVVFRLGVGYEQYF; CDR3nt: TGTGCCAGTACCTCTGAGGTGGTTTTTCGACTAGGCGTTGGTTACGAGCAGTACTTC
v_gene: TRBV7-6; d_gene: .; j_gene: TRBJ2-2; abundance: .; CDR3aa: CASTTRRNTGELFF; CDR3nt: TGTGCCAGCACGACCAGGAGGAACACCGGGGAGCTGTTTTTT
v_gene: TRBV19; d_gene: TRBD1; j_gene: TRBJ1-1; abundance: few; CDR3aa: CASSITGQGDTEAFF; CDR3nt: TGTGCCAGTAGTATAACGGGACAGGGAGATACTGAAGCTTTCTTT
v_gene: TRBV4-1; d_gene: TRBD2; j_gene: TRBJ2-1; abundance: .; CDR3aa: CASSPMAGGHNEQFF; CDR3nt: TGCGCCAGCAGCCCAATGGCGGGGGGCCACAATGAGCAGTTCTTC
v_gene: TRBV9; d_gene: .; j_gene: TRBJ2-3; abundance: .; CDR3aa: CASSVAVAVRSADTQYF; CDR3nt: TGTGCCAGCAGCGTAGCGGTCGCAGTTCGGTCCGCAGATACGCAGTATTTT
v_gene: TRBV4-3; d_gene: .; j_gene: TRBJ2-5; abundance: .; CDR3aa: CASSQDRNPLETQYF; CDR3nt: TGCGCCAGCAGCCAAGATAGGAACCCCCTAGAGACCCAGTACTTC